One and the same sample provided the 5 T cell receptor beta chains below, sequenced in a study of cytomegalovirus exposure and HLA in healthy donors listed by TCRdb under 2017. The method behind the library was the immunoSEQ multiplex PCR assay. The multiplex PCR relied on a mix of 60 forward primers for TCR Vbeta segments and 13 reverse primers for TCR Jbeta segments. Drawn from immuneACCESS, this table holds only the in-frame rearrangements with V and J called that TCRdb kept. Clones are partly lost; checked studies trace under half to an unresolved V gene and leave the rest unexplained. A total of about 98,000 clones appear in this sample, under 75% of them only once. Together, the top ten hold roughly 2.5% of the sample. The specimen sequenced was PBMCs. These receptors were collected from a man between 50 and 59 years old in good health and CMV-seronegative.

This chain links TRBV6-5 with TRBJ2-1, with no clear D. The CDR3 sequence is 16 residues long. Trimming left V 0 bases short and J 0 bases short, with 9 bases between. Germline loops: CDR1 MNHEY, CDR2 SVGAGI. DNA for the CDR3: TGTGCCAGCAGTTACTCACCCACACCCTCCTACAATGAGCAGTTCTTC. Its protein is CASSYSPTPSYNEQFF.

The rearrangement joins TRBV5-8 to TRBJ1-3; a weak D match, TRBD1 (6 bases). CDR3 length: 17 residues. Germline V gene sequence: CDR1 SGHTS, CDR2 YDEGEE. V was cut by 4 bases and J by 0 bases, with 17 bases left in between. CDR3 residues: CASSGRDTYLSGNTIYF. The DNA for the CDR3 is TGTGCCAGCAGCGGGAGGGACACGTACCTCTCTGGAAACACCATATATTTT. Full variable domain (outside the CDR3, taken from reference TRBV5-8 and TRBJ1-3): EAGVTQSPTHLIKTRGQQATLRCSPISGHTSVYWYQQALGLGLQFLLWYDEGEERNRGNFPPRFSGRQFPNYSSELNVNALELEDSALYLCASSGRDTYLSGNTIYFGEGSWLTVV.

The genes are TRBV6-1 and TRBJ1-2; no definite D call. CDR3 length: 15 amino acids. V shed 2 bases and J shed 4 bases, with 14 bases lying between them. The V gene's germline CDR1 is MNHNS and CDR2 SASEGT. CDR3 protein: CASSEFIQSIYGYTF. Written as DNA, the CDR3 is TGTGCCAGCAGTGAATTCATCCAGTCAATCTATGGCTACACCTTC.

The CDR3 nucleotides read TGTGCCAGTAGTATTTTGCGGGAGAGAGGCCCTCTTGAGCAGTTCTTC. It specifies CASSILRERGPLEQFF. This chain connects TRBV19 to TRBJ2-1; 7 bases align to TRBD2. The germline V gene has CDR1 LNHDA and CDR2 SQIVND (reference sequence). V shed 3 bases, J shed 9 bases, and the junction held 14 bases outside the gene matches. The CDR3 runs to 16 residues.

The rearrangement links TRBV5-1 to TRBJ2-2; 9 nucleotides line up with TRBD2. The V gene end was trimmed by 2 bases and the J gene end by 4 bases; junction bases not matched to a gene: 0. The CDR3 is 14 residues long. CDR1 and CDR2 (germline): SGHRS, YFSETQ. In nucleotides, the CDR3 is TGCGCCAGCAGCTTTAGCGGGGGCACCGGGGAGCTGTTTTTT. Translated, it gives CASSFSGGTGELFF.